This T cell receptor (beta chain) originates from a study of OX40 agonist ivuxolimab in advanced cancers. General study points: No determination was made of the antigen specificity of the expanded peripheral T cells.

V lost 6 bases and J lost 6; bases outside the gene matches: 8. The CDR3 extends over 14 amino acids. Germline V gene lookup returns CDR1 SQVTM and CDR2 ANQGSEA. Sequencing used immunoSEQ multiplex PCR; TCRdb keeps in-frame clones, though not all of them. The data show roughly 45,000 clones, about 85% seen once. To note about this clone: Its antigen is undetermined.

The sequences come from CD4+ or CD8+ T cells sorted from blood, collected in a trial of the OX40 agonist ivuxolimab. This clonotype was obtained from an adult with an advanced solid tumor such as melanoma, head and neck, liver or kidney cancer. V gene TRBV29-1 combines with J gene TRBJ2-2; TRBD1 matches 9 bases. CDR3 nucleotides: TGCAGCGTCTGGGGACAGGGAGAAGCCGGGGAGCTGTTTTTT. The encoded protein is CSVWGQGEAGELFF.